This TCR beta chain was observed in a study of shared clonotypes between healthy human individuals. Findings of the study overall: Of the naive CD4 clonotypes, about 5% were shared across four donors. What naive subsets generally showed was a larger estimated richness than memory subsets showed. Generation probability values for non-shared clonotypes were lower than those for clonotypes shared by all four donors. Though the depth was large, rarefaction showed that sorted-subset sequencing was incomplete.

Points on this clone: Its antigen is currently unknown.

Cells designated naive CD8 were CD45RO-negative and were positively selected for CCR7, with terminally differentiated effector memory CD45RA+ cells excluded. Some clones are missing from TCRdb's copy, which holds only in-frame ones; the method was immunoSEQ multiplex PCR. The sample comprises approximately 810,000 clones, over 90% of which are singletons, and around 24% rests with the top ten. The CDR3 extends over 15 amino acids. Trimming pared 6 bases from V and 3 bases from J, leaving 18 bases between. Germline V lookup: CDR1 LNHDA, CDR2 SQIVND (reference sequence). The source is a man younger than 40 in good health. This chain connects TRBV19 to TRBJ2-7; the D gene is possibly TRBD2 (6 bases). The sequencing sample was made of naive CD8+ T cells sorted from blood. The CDR3 region is CASSHRLVPNYEQYF. DNA of the CDR3: TGTGCCAGTAGCCACCGACTAGTGCCCAACTACGAGCAGTACTTC.